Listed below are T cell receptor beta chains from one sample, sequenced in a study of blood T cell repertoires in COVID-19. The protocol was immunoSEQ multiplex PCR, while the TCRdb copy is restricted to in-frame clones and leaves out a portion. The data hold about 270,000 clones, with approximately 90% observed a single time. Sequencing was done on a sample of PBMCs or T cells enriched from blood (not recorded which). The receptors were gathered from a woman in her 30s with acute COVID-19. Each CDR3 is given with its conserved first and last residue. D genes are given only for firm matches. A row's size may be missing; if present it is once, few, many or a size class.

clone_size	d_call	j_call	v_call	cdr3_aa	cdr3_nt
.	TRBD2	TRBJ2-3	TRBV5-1	CASSTGLAGDTDTQYF	TGCGCCAGCAGCACCGGACTAGCGGGTGACACAGATACGCAGTATTTT
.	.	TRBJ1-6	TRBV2	CASSEAPGRNSPLHF	TGTGCCAGCAGTGAAGCACCAGGGAGGAATTCACCCCTCCACTTT
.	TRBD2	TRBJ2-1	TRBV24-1	CATSDATSSDYNEQFF	TGTGCCACCAGTGATGCGACTAGCTCCGACTACAATGAGCAGTTCTTC
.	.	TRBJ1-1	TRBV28	CASSLTGAEAFF	TGTGCCAGCAGTCTCACGGGGGCTGAAGCTTTCTTT
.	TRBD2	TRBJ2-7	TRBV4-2	CASSQLGTIDPGTGEQYF	TGTGCCAGCAGCCAACTCGGGACTATAGATCCGGGAACAGGTGAGCAGTACTTC
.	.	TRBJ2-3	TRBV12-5	CASGREGSGDYTQYF	TGTGCTAGTGGCCGAGAAGGATCGGGGGACTATACGCAGTATTTT
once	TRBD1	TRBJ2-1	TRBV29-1	CSAEYRGWNEQFF	TGCAGCGCAGAATACAGGGGGTGGAATGAGCAGTTCTTC
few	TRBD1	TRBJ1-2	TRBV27	CASSSGTGALGYTF	TGTGCCAGCAGTTCCGGGACAGGGGCCCTTGGCTACACCTTC
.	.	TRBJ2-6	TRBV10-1	CASSQGTGANVLTF	TGCGCCAGCAGTCAGGGTACTGGGGCCAACGTCCTGACTTTC
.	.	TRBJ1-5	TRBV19	CASSISNIDRTDGQPQHF	TGTGCCAGTAGTATTTCCAATATCGACAGGACAGATGGTCAGCCCCAGCATTTT
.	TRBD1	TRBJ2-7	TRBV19	CASSTRDSKQYF	TGTGCCAGTAGTACTCGGGACAGTAAGCAGTACTTC
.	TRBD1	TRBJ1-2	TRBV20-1	CTRDRGKGYTF	TGCACCAGGGACAGGGGTAAAGGCTACACCTTC
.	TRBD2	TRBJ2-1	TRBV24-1	CATSDLGGGVNNEQFF	TGTGCCACCAGTGATTTGGGCGGGGGGGTTAACAATGAGCAGTTCTTC
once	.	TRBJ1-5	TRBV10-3	CAISESGVGQPQHF	TGTGCCATCAGTGAGTCCGGGGTTGGACAGCCCCAGCATTTT
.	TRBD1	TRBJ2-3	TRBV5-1	CASSLDPDRVDVPDTQYF	TGCGCCAGCAGCTTGGACCCCGACAGGGTAGACGTGCCAGATACGCAGTATTTT
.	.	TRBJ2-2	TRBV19	CASTGSGNTGELFF	TGTGCCAGTACTGGTAGCGGAAACACCGGGGAGCTGTTTTTT
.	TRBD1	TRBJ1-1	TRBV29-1	CSIWDRNTEAFF	TGCAGCATATGGGACAGGAACACTGAAGCTTTCTTT